This T cell receptor (beta chain) was identified during a study of cytomegalovirus exposure and HLA in healthy donors. Study conclusions and caveats: With DRB1 most and HLA-C fewest, TCR association rates differed between HLA loci in a later analysis.

Vbeta (60) and Jbeta (13) primers were used in the PCR. The table came from immunoSEQ multiplex PCR; TCRdb's copy has only in-frame clones and leaves some out. The table has approximately 83,000 clones, around 80% seen once. This CDR3 has 15 residues. CDR1 and CDR2 from the germline V gene are SGHVS and FNYEAQ. The J segment lost 4 bases and the V segment lost 1 base, leaving 3 bases of the junction unmatched. A word on this clone: The antigen is unknown.

The chain couples TRBV7-6 to TRBJ1-3; the match to TRBD1 covers 8 bases. Sequencing was done on a sample of PBMCs. This clonotype originated in a man in his late teens or twenties in good health and CMV-seronegative. CDR3 residues: CASSLERDRGNTIYF. As DNA, the CDR3 is TGTGCCAGCAGCTTAGAAAGGGACAGGGGAAACACCATATATTTT.